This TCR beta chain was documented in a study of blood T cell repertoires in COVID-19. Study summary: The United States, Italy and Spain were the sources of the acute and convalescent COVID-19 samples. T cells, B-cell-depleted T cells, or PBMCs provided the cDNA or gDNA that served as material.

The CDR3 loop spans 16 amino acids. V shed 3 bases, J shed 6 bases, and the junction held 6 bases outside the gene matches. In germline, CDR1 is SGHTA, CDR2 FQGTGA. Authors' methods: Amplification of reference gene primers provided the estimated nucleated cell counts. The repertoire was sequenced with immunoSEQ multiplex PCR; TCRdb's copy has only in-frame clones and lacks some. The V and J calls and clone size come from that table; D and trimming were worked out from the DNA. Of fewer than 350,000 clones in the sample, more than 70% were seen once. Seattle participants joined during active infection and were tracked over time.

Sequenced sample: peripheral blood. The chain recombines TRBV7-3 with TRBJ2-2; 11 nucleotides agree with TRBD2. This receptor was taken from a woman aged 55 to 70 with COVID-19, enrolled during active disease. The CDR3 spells CASSFSGGAIAGELFF. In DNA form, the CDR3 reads TGTGCCAGCAGCTTTAGCGGGGGGGCGATCGCCGGGGAGCTGTTTTTT.